Included here is one TCR beta chain sequence, with context. This sample stems from a study of control samples from healthy donors and cancer patients. Trimming at V came to 5 bases and at J to 9 bases, leaving 9 bases not matched to a gene. Germline CDR1 and CDR2: SGHTA and FQGTGA. The CDR3 consists of 16 residues. Only in-frame clones appear in the TCRdb table, and some are missing; sequencing was by immunoSEQ multiplex PCR. The sample includes roughly 370,000 clones, approximately 92% of them seen just once. This sequence originates from a man between 40 and 49 years old with head and neck cancer. The chain couples TRBV7-3 to TRBJ2-1; 14 positions match TRBD2. Source material: PBMCs. The CDR3 region has the DNA TGTGCCAGCAGCGTCGTCGGGACTAGCGGGGGTGTTGAGCAGTTCTTC. It specifies CASSVVGTSGGVEQFF. The complete variable domain, with remaining parts taken from reference TRBV7-3 and TRBJ2-1, reads GAGVSQTPSNKVTEKGKYVELRCDPISGHTALYWYRQSLGQGPEFLIYFQGTGAADDSGLPNDRFFAVRPEGSVSTLKIQRTERGDSAVYLCASSVVGTSGGVEQFFGPGTRLTVL.